The entry below describes one T cell receptor (beta chain). The antigen is not known. These data originate in a study of shared clonotypes between healthy human individuals. The wider study: Ranging from 18 to 49 in age, donors were two women and a few men. General study points: Estimated richness values were generally larger in naive subsets than in memory subsets. Naive CD4 clonotypes were shared across a few donors at roughly 5%.

The V gene's germline CDR1 is SEHNR and CDR2 FQNEAQ (reference sequence). This CDR3 spans 15 amino acids. The V and J ends lost 3 bases and 0 bases respectively, with 8 bases between them. Sorted-subset replicate PCR reactions contained roughly 210 ng DNA, corresponding to some 30,000 T cell genomes. TCRdb's copy holds only in-frame clones and misses some; the assay was immunoSEQ multiplex PCR. This table holds millions of clones, approximately 90% found once. Sequences were obtained from naive CD4+ T cells sorted from blood. Subset in this sample: CD45RA+ positively selected. The chain couples TRBV7-9 to TRBJ1-4; D possibly corresponds to TRBD1 (5 bases). The sequence derives from a man younger than 35 in good health. DNA for the CDR3: TGTGCCAGCAGCTTTGGACAAGCAACTAATGAAAAACTGTTTTTT. This codes for CASSFGQATNEKLFF.